The 7 T cell receptor beta chains below all came from one sample that was sequenced in a study of blood T cells in healthy people across ages. The authors ran a second PCR of roughly 6 to 12 cycles using a sample-barcoded 5' primer and a J-beta primer mix. TCRdb itself ran the 5' RACE reads through MiXCR, one entry per CDR3 protein. The repertoire holds approximately 900,000 distinct CDR3 sequences, approximately 49% seen once, with over 10% in the top ten. The sequencing input was blood. The receptors were sampled from a man aged 25-40 years in good health.

The CDR3 spells CASRRYDGSRYEQYF. Here the CDR3 DNA reads TGCGCCAGCAGGCGATATGACGGGAGTAGGTACGAGCAGTACTTC. This sequence joins TRBV4-1 and TRBJ2-7; tentative D call: TRBD2 (6 bases). With 6 bases removed from V and 4 bases from J, the gap between germline ends came to 19 bases. This CDR3 comprises 15 residues. CDR1 is MGHRA and CDR2 is YSYEKL in the germline V gene.

The J gene is TRBJ2-1, the V gene TRBV9, with D maybe TRBD2 (6 bases). The V gene lost 0 bases and the J gene lost 4 bases, with 14 bases spanning the gap. In germline, CDR1 is SGDLS, CDR2 YYNGEE. The length of the CDR3 is 16 residues. As DNA, the CDR3 is TGTGCCAGCAGCGTAGGACTAGTGGGAGATTACAATGAGCAGTTCTTC. It translates to CASSVGLVGDYNEQFF.

The sample holds a few counts of this clonotype. V and J are TRBV15 and TRBJ2-1, with D perhaps given as TRBD1 or TRBD2 (6 bases each). Per the germline V gene, CDR1 is LNHNV and CDR2 is YYDKDF (reference sequence). This CDR3 contains 13 residues. V was clipped by 7 bases and J by 2 bases, with 9 bases between them. The CDR3 reads CATMEGAYNEQFF. In DNA, the CDR3 is TGTGCCACCATGGAGGGGGCCTACAATGAGCAGTTCTTC. The full variable domain, in which reference TRBV15 and TRBJ2-1 provide the parts outside the CDR3, is DAMVIQNPRYQVTQFGKPVTLSCSQTLNHNVMYWYQQKSSQAPKLLFHYYDKDFNNEADTPDNFQSRRPNTSFCFLDIRSPGLGDTAMYLCATMEGAYNEQFFGPGTRLTVL.

This rearrangement joins TRBV7-2 to TRBJ2-7, with 13 bases that match TRBD2. Germline values: CDR1 SGHTA, CDR2 FQGNSA. The junction had 6 bases not matched to a gene; V was cut back by 1 base and J by 6 bases. This CDR3 spans 16 amino acids. CDR3 in amino acids: CASSLVGLAGKGEQYF. CDR3 sequence (DNA): TGTGCCAGCAGCTTAGTGGGACTAGCGGGGAAAGGCGAGCAGTACTTC.

This chain uses TRBV3-1 with TRBJ2-7; TRBD1 matches 8 bases. V gave up 4 bases and J gave up 1 base; unmatched junction bases: 9. This CDR3 is 16 amino acids long. Germline V lookup: CDR1 LGHDT, CDR2 YNNKEL (reference sequence). This CDR3 is CASSPVLRGRSYEQYF. DNA for the CDR3: TGTGCCAGCAGCCCTGTCCTCAGGGGGCGTTCCTACGAGCAGTACTTC.

The V and J genes are TRBV28 and TRBJ2-5; 7 bases are a match to TRBD1. The tail of the sequence fits TRBJ2-7 better, so the J call may be wrong. CDR1 and CDR2 from the germline V gene are MDHEN and SYDVKM. CDR3 length: 15 residues. The CDR3 loop is CASSSRGTVYNEQYF. For the CDR3, the DNA is TGTGCCAGCAGTTCCCGAGGGACAGTGTACAACGAGCAGTACTTC.

V and J are TRBV7-9 and TRBJ2-3; D possibly corresponds to TRBD1 (6 bases). V gave up 4 bases and J gave up 4 bases, with 24 bases separating them. Germline lookup yields CDR1 SEHNR and CDR2 FQNEAQ (reference sequence). The CDR3 runs 18 residues. The CDR3 sequence: CASSSWVNRAGDSDTQYF. In nucleotides, the CDR3 is TGTGCCAGCAGCTCCTGGGTCAACAGGGCCGGGGATTCAGATACGCAGTATTTT.